Listed below are T cell receptor beta chains from one sample, sequenced in a study of cytomegalovirus exposure and HLA in healthy donors. Measured with immunoSEQ multiplex PCR; TCRdb has only the in-frame clones, and not every one. Listed are about 32,000 clones; less than 6% falls within the top ten. Sample: PBMCs. These receptors were taken from a female donor in good health and CMV-seronegative. CDR3s include the opening cysteine and the closing phenylalanine or tryptophan. The D gene is left open where the match is weak.

TRBV5-1,TRBD1,TRBJ2-1,CASSLGPSQGGQFF,TGCGCCAGCAGCTTGGGACCTTCACAGGGGGGGCAGTTCTTC
TRBV5-1,TRBD1,TRBJ2-7,CASRGRDRAPYEQYF,TGCGCCAGCAGGGGGAGGGACAGGGCACCCTACGAGCAGTACTTC
TRBV7-7,TRBD1,TRBJ2-2,CASSLLQGANTGELFF,TGTGCCAGCAGCTTGCTACAGGGGGCGAACACCGGGGAGCTGTTTTTT
TRBV7-8,-,TRBJ2-7,CASSPDSYMGQYF,TGTGCCAGCAGCCCCGACTCGTACATGGGGCAGTACTTC
TRBV13,TRBD1,TRBJ1-2,CASSSNLRDRGLNGYTF,TGTGCCAGCAGCTCAAACCTCCGGGACAGGGGTTTAAATGGCTACACCTTC
TRBV10-1,TRBD1,TRBJ2-6,CASSKQGSGANVLTF,TGCGCCAGCAGCAAACAGGGGAGTGGGGCCAACGTCCTGACTTTC
TRBV10-2,-,TRBJ2-3,CASSESGSGSTDTQYF,TGCGCCAGCAGTGAGTCGGGGAGCGGTTCCACAGATACGCAGTATTTT
TRBV6-5,-,TRBJ1-1,CASSYLSGSTEAFF,TGTGCCAGCAGTTACCTTTCGGGGAGCACTGAAGCTTTCTTT
TRBV6-1,TRBD1,TRBJ1-1,CASSQRRQGRTEAFF,TGTGCCAGCAGTCAAAGGAGACAGGGCAGGACTGAAGCTTTCTTT
TRBV11-1,-,TRBJ2-5,CASSPSIGREETQYF,TGTGCCAGCAGCCCTAGCATAGGGCGGGAAGAGACCCAGTACTTC
TRBV9,TRBD2,TRBJ2-3,CASSLRTSGGGTDTQYF,TGTGCCAGCAGCCTCCGGACTAGCGGGGGGGGCACAGATACGCAGTATTTT
TRBV6-1,TRBD1,TRBJ1-5,CASSERGQNNQPQHF,TGTGCCAGCAGTGAAAGGGGACAGAACAATCAGCCCCAGCATTTT
TRBV28,TRBD1,TRBJ2-2,CASTDRVDGELFF,TGTGCCAGCACCGACAGGGTCGACGGGGAGCTGTTTTTT
TRBV19,TRBD1,TRBJ1-2,CASSRDREYGYTF,TGTGCCAGTAGTAGGGACAGGGAATATGGCTACACCTTC
TRBV7-6,-,TRBJ2-3,CASSFIQSTDTQYF,TGTGCCAGCAGCTTTATACAGAGCACAGATACGCAGTATTTT
TRBV4-3,TRBD2,TRBJ2-5,CASSQGFGGRDQETQYF,TGCGCCAGCAGCCAAGGGTTTGGGGGGAGGGATCAAGAGACCCAGTACTTC
TRBV12-5,-,TRBJ1-2,CASGLGQGYGYTF,TGTGCTAGTGGTTTGGGGCAGGGTTATGGCTACACCTTC
TRBV4-1,TRBD1,TRBJ1-4,CASSQAGTGVEKLFF,TGCGCCAGCAGCCAAGCGGGGACAGGGGTCGAAAAACTGTTTTTT
TRBV28,-,TRBJ1-2,CASSLGTGTRSYGYTF,TGTGCCAGCAGTTTGGGCACCGGGACAAGGAGCTATGGCTACACCTTC
TRBV5-4,-,TRBJ2-7,CASSPLQGYEQYF,TGTGCCAGCAGCCCCCTCCAGGGCTACGAGCAGTACTTC
TRBV28,-,TRBJ1-5,CASSLGGSSSPQHF,TGTGCCAGCAGTTTGGGGGGGTCCAGTTCCCCCCAGCATTTT
TRBV28,TRBD2,TRBJ2-1,CASSFGTSRHEQFF,TGTGCCAGCAGTTTCGGGACTAGCAGGCATGAGCAGTTCTTC
TRBV4-1,-,TRBJ2-5,CASEGFGETQYF,TGCGCCAGCGAGGGCTTTGGGGAGACCCAGTACTTC
TRBV2,TRBD1,TRBJ1-2,CASAGTGHTNYGYTF,TGTGCCAGCGCCGGGACAGGGCATACTAACTATGGCTACACCTTC